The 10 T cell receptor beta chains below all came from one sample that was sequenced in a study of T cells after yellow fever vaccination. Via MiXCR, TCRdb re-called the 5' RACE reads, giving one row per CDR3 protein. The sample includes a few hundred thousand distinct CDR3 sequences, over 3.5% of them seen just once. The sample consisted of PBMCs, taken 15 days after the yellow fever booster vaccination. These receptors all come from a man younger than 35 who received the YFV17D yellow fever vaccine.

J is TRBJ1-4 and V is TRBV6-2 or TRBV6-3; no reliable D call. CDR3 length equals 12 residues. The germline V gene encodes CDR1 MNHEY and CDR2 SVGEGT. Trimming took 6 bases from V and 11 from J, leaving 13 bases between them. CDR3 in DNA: TGTGCCAGCAGACCTGGGGAGGCGAAACTGTTTTTT. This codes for CASRPGEAKLFF.

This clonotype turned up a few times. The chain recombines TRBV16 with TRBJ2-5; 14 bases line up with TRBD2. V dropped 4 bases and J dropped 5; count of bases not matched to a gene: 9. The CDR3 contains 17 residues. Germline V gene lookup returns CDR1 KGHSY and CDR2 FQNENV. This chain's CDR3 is CASSPRTSGGNIETQYF. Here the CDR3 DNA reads TGTGCCAGCAGCCCCCGGACTAGCGGGGGGAATATCGAGACCCAGTACTTC. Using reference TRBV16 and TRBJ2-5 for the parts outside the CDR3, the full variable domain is GEEVAQTPKHLVRGEGQKAKLYCAPIKGHSYVFWYQQVLKNEFKFLISFQNENVFDETGMPKERFSAKCLPNSPCSLEIQATKLEDSAVYFCASSPRTSGGNIETQYFGPGTRLLVL.

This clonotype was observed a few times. CDR3: CASTPRRLAGFDTQYF. The CDR3 coding sequence is TGTGCCAGCACCCCGAGGCGACTAGCGGGGTTTGATACGCAGTATTTT. The V call is TRBV11-2, the J call TRBJ2-3; 11 positions agree with TRBD2. The ends lost 7 bases at V and 6 bases at J; junction bases unmatched: 12. Germline CDR1 is SGHAT and CDR2 is FQNNGV. The CDR3 covers 16 residues. Complete variable domain (other parts from reference TRBV11-2 and TRBJ2-3): EAGVAQSPRYKIIEKRQSVAFWCNPISGHATLYWYQQILGQGPKLLIQFQNNGVVDDSQLPKDRFSAERLKGVDSTLKIQPAKLEDSAVYLCASTPRRLAGFDTQYFGPGTRLTVL.

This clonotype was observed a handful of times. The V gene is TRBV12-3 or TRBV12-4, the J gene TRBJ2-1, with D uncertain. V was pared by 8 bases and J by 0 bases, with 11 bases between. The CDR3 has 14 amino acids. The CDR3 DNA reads TGTGCCAGCTTGACCTATGGCTCCTACAATGAGCAGTTCTTC. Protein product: CASLTYGSYNEQFF.

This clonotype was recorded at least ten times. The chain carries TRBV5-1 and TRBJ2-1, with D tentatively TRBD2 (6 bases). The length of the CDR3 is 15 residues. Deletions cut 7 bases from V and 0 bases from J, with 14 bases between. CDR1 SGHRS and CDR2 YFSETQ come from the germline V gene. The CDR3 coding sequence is TGCGCCAGCTCCTTAGCGGTCCTCTCCTACAATGAGCAGTTCTTC. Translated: CASSLAVLSYNEQFF.

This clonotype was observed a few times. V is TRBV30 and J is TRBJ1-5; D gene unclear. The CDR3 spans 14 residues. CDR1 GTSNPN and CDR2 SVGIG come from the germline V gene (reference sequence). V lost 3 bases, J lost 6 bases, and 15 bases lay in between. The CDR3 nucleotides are TGTGCCTGGAGCCCCGGGAGTCTAGCTCAGCCCCAGCATTTT. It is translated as CAWSPGSLAQPQHF.

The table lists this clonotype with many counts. CDR3 residues: CASSPRGPPTDTQYF. CDR3 coding DNA: TGTGCCAGCTCACCGCGGGGTCCCCCCACAGATACGCAGTATTTT. The V gene is TRBV18, the J gene TRBJ2-3; the D gene is possibly TRBD2 (6 bases). CDR3 size: 15 residues. Germline CDR1 KGHSH, CDR2 LQKENI. The V gene lost 3 bases and the J gene lost 2 bases, with 12 bases spanning the gap. Using reference TRBV18 and TRBJ2-3 for the parts outside the CDR3, the full variable domain is NAGVMQNPRHLVRRRGQEARLRCSPMKGHSHVYWYRQLPEEGLKFMVYLQKENIIDESGMPKERFSAEFPKEGPSILRIQQVVRGDSAAYFCASSPRGPPTDTQYFGPGTRLTVL.

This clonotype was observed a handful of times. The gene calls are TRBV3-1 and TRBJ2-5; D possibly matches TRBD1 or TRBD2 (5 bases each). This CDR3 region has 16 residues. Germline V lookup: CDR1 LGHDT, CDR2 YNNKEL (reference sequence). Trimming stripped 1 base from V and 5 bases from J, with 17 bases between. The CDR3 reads CASSQGRQGPTETQYF. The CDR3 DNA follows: TGTGCCAGCAGCCAAGGTCGTCAGGGACCGACTGAGACCCAGTACTTC.

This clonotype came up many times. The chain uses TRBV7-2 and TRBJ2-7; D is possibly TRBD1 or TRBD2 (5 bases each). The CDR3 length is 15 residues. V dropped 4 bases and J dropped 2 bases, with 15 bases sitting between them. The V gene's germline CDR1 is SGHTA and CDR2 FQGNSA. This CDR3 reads CASSYSGTEAYEQYF. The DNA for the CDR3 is TGTGCCAGCAGCTACTCCGGGACGGAAGCCTACGAGCAGTACTTC.

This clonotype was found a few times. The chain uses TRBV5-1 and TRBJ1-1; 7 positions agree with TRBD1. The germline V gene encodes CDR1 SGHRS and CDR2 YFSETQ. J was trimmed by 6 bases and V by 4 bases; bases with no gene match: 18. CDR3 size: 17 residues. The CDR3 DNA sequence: TGCGCCAGCAGCGCCCAGCCCTCGATACAGGGGACCTCTGAAGCTTTCTTT. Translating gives CASSAQPSIQGTSEAFF. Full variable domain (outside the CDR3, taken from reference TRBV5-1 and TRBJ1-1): KAGVTQTPRYLIKTRGQQVTLSCSPISGHRSVSWYQQTPGQGLQFLFEYFSETQRNKGNFPGRFSGRQFSNSRSEMNVSTLELGDSALYLCASSAQPSIQGTSEAFFGQGTRLTVV.